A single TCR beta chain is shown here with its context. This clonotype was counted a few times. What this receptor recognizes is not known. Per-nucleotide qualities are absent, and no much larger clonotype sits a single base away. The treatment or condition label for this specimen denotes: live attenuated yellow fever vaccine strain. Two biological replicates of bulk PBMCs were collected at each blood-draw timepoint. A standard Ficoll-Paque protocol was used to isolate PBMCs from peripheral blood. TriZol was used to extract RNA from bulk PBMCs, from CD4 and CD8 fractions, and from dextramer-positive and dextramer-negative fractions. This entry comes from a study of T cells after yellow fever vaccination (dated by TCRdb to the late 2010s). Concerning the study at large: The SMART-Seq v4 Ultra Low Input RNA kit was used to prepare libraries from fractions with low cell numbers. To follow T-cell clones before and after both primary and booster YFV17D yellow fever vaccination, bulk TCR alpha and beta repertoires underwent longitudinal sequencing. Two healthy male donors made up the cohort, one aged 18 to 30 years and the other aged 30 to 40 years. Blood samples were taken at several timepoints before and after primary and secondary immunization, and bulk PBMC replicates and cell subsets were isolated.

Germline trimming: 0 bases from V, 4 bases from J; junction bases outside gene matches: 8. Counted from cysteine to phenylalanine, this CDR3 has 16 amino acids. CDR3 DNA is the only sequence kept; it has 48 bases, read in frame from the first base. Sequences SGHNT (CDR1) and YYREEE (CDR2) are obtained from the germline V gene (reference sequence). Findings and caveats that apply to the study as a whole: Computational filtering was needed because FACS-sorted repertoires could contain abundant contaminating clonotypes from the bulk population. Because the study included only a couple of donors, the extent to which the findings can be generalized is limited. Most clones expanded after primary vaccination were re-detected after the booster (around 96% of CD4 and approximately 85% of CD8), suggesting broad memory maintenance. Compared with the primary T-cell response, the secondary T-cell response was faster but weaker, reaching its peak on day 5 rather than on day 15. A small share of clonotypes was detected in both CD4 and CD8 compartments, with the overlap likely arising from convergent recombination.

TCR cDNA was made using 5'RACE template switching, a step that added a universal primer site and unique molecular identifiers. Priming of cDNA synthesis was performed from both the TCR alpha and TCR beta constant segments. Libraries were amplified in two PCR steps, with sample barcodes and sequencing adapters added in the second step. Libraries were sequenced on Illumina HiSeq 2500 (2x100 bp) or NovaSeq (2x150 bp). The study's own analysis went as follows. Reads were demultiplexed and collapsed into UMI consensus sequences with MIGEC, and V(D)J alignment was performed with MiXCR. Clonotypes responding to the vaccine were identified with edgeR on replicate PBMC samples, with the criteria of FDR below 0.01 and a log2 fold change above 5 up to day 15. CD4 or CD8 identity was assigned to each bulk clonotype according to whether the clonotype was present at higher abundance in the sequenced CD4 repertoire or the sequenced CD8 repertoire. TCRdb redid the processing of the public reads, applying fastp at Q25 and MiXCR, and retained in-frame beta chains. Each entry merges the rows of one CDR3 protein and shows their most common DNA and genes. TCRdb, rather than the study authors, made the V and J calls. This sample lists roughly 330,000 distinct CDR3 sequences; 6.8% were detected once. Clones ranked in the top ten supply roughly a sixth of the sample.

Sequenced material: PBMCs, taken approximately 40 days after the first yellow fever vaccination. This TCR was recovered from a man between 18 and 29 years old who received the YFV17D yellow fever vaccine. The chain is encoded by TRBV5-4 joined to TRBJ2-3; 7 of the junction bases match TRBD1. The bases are TGTGCCAGCAGCTTGGCCGGGACAGTGGCAGCAGATACGCAGTATTTT. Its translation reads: CASSLAGTVAADTQYF.